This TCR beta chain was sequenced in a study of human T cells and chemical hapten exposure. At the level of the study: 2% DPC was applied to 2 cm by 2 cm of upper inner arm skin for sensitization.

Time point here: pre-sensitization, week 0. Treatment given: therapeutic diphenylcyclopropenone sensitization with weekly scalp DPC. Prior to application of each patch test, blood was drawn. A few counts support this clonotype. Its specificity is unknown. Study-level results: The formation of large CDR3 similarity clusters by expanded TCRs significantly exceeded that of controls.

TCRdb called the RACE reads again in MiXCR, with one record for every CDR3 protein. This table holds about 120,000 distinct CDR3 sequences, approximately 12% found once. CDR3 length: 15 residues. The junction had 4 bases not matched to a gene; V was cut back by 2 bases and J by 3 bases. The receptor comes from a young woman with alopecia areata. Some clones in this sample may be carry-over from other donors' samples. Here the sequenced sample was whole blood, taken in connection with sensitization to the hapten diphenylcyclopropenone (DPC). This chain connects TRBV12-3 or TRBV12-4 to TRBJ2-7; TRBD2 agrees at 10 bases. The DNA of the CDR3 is TGTGCCAGCAGTTTAACTAGCGGGGCCTTCTACGAGCAGTACTTC. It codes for CASSLTSGAFYEQYF.